These 3 T cell receptor beta chains came from one sample sequenced in a study of OX40 agonist ivuxolimab in advanced cancers. The repertoire was sequenced with immunoSEQ multiplex PCR; TCRdb's copy has only in-frame clones and lacks some. The repertoire holds about 77,000 clones, with about nine tenths as singletons. The material sequenced was CD4+ or CD8+ T cells sorted from blood, taken in a trial of the OX40 agonist ivuxolimab. The receptor set was obtained from an adult with an advanced solid tumor such as melanoma, head and neck, liver or kidney cancer.

The chain is built from TRBV19 and TRBJ2-2, with TRBD1 identical over 9 bases. The CDR3 extends over 13 amino acids. Germline V gene lookup returns CDR1 LNHDA and CDR2 SQIVND (reference sequence). V lost 1 base and J lost 14; bases outside the gene matches: 5. The CDR3 DNA follows: TGTGCCAGTAGTATAGCGGGACAGGGAGACCTGTTTTTT. As protein: CASSIAGQGDLFF.

The V gene is TRBV29-1, the J gene TRBJ1-2; D gene uncertain. V was clipped by 4 bases and J by 2 bases, with 11 bases between them. Germline V lookup: CDR1 SQVTM, CDR2 ANQGSEA. The CDR3 sequence is 13 residues long. CDR3 in DNA: TGCAGCGTTGGAGAGGTCTCAAACTATGGCTACACCTTC. Encoded protein: CSVGEVSNYGYTF.

In this sample, this clone turned up a few times. The chain has TRBV5-1 and TRBJ2-1; D is uncertain. Trimming took off 0 bases at V and 7 bases at J, with 8 bases between the two ends. Per germline, CDR1 SGHRS and CDR2 YFSETQ. CDR3 length: 13 residues. CDR3 nucleotide sequence: TGCGCCAGCAGCTTGGCCGTGGGGAATGAGCAGTTCTTC. Protein: CASSLAVGNEQFF. Looking up the rest from reference TRBV5-1 and TRBJ2-1 gives the full variable domain: KAGVTQTPRYLIKTRGQQVTLSCSPISGHRSVSWYQQTPGQGLQFLFEYFSETQRNKGNFPGRFSGRQFSNSRSEMNVSTLELGDSALYLCASSLAVGNEQFFGPGTRLTVL.